Listed below are T cell receptor beta chains from one sample, sequenced in a study of blood T cell repertoires in COVID-19. The data were produced by immunoSEQ multiplex PCR, yet TCRdb's version contains in-frame clones alone and is incomplete. The sample carries around 100,000 clones, around 87% recorded once. Sequencing was performed on peripheral blood. The receptors derive from a woman in her 30s with acute or convalescent COVID-19. CDR3s include the opening cysteine and the closing phenylalanine or tryptophan. The D gene is left open where the match is weak. Size is stated for part of the rows, as once, few or many counts, or as a class when the clone is expanded.

-,TRBV6-5,TRBJ2-4,once,13,TGTGCCAGCAGTATCTCCGAGGGGGACATTCAGTACTTC,CASSISEGDIQYF
-,TRBV2,TRBJ1-5,-,15,TGTGCCAGCAGGTGGGGGGGGCAGCCCAATCAGCCCCAGCATTTT,CASRWGGQPNQPQHF
TRBD1,TRBV24-1,TRBJ2-2,-,12,TGTGCCACCACTTCCGGGACAGGGTTACTGTTTTTT,CATTSGTGLLFF
-,TRBV30,TRBJ1-2,-,14,TGTGCCTGGATTGGGCCGGGACACAACTATGGCTACACCTTC,CAWIGPGHNYGYTF
-,TRBV11-2,TRBJ1-1,-,16,TGTGCCAGCAGCTTAGACTTAAGACAAAGGAACACTGAAGCTTTCTTT,CASSLDLRQRNTEAFF
-,TRBV29-1,TRBJ1-4,-,12,TGCAGCGTTGTCCAGGGGCTCTCTAGACTGTTTTTT,CSVVQGLSRLFF
-,TRBV18,TRBJ2-2,once,13,TGTGCCAGCTCACCGGGGGGCACCGGGGAGCTGTTTTTT,CASSPGGTGELFF
TRBD1,TRBV10-3,TRBJ1-5,-,14,TGTGCCACCAGGGAGACAGGGGACAATCAGCCCCAGCATTTT,CATRETGDNQPQHF
TRBD1,TRBV10-3,TRBJ1-2,-,16,TGTGCCATCAGTTCCTCCGGACAGGGGGCGAACTATGGCTACACCTTC,CAISSSGQGANYGYTF
-,TRBV27,TRBJ1-5,-,14,TGTGCCAGCAGTTTAAAATGGGGGGATCAGCCCCAGCATTTT,CASSLKWGDQPQHF
-,TRBV5-6,TRBJ2-3,-,13,TGTGCCAGCACCACAGGTAGCACAGATACGCAGTATTTT,CASTTGSTDTQYF
-,TRBV7-9,TRBJ1-4,-,15,TGTGCCAGCAGCCGAGCGGAGGGGCGAGGTGAAAAACTGTTTTTT,CASSRAEGRGEKLFF
TRBD2,TRBV6-5,TRBJ2-3,-,14,TGTGCCAGCGGGGGACTAGCAATCTCAGATACGCAGTATTTT,CASGGLAISDTQYF
TRBD2,TRBV5-4,TRBJ2-3,-,17,TGTGCCAGCAGCTTGGGGGGACTAGCGGGGGTCACAGATACGCAGTATTTT,CASSLGGLAGVTDTQYF
TRBD2,TRBV10-3,TRBJ2-1,-,21,TGTGCCATCAGTGAGGAGTTTATAAGTCGTTGGAATAGCGGGGGACGACATGAGCAGTTCTTC,CAISEEFISRWNSGGRHEQFF
-,TRBV10-3,TRBJ2-7,-,13,TGTGCCATCACCGCCGACAGCGCCTACGAGCAGTACTTC,CAITADSAYEQYF